A single sample is the source of the 5 T cell receptor beta chains below, sequenced in a study of T cell repertoires in aging, cancer and after chemotherapy. TCR beta rearrangements were amplified from peripheral blood genomic DNA. TRB rearrangements spanning V, D and J were amplified using mixed TRB-A/B primers. TCRdb reprocessed the multiplex PCR reads via MiXCR and lists one record per CDR3 protein. The sample carries under 7,500 distinct CDR3 sequences, roughly 29% recorded once. Source material: blood. Every receptor here comes from a human donor in good health.

This clonotype was found a few times. The chain joins TRBV7-2 to TRBJ1-2, with D hard to call. Trimming removed 1 base at V and 6 bases at J, with 15 bases between. CDR3 length: 15 amino acids. Germline CDR1 reads SGHTA; CDR2 reads FQGNSA. CDR3 sequence reads: CASSLETGNIDGYTF. As DNA, the CDR3 is TGTGCCAGCAGCTTAGAGACGGGGAACATAGATGGCTACACCTTC.

By share, this clonotype ranks as medium-sized (0.01 to 0.1%). The rearrangement uses TRBV19 and TRBJ1-5, with a tentative D call TRBD1 (6 bases). Per germline, CDR1 LNHDA and CDR2 SQIVND (reference sequence). The CDR3 has 14 amino acids. The ends were cut back, 3 bases at V and 1 base at J, with 7 bases in the middle. In DNA form, the CDR3 reads TGTGCCAGTAGTATGGGGGCAAGCAATCAGCCCCAGCATTTT. As protein: CASSMGASNQPQHF.

This clonotype is medium-sized by share. This chain connects TRBV7-2 to TRBJ2-2; 10 positions agree with TRBD2. With V trimmed by 2 bases and J by 4 bases, 4 bases remained unmatched. CDR3 length: 16 residues. CDR1 is SGHTA, CDR2 FQGNSA, per germline. CDR3 sequence: CASSLMGLASTGELFF. The CDR3 DNA sequence: TGTGCCAGCAGCTTAATGGGACTAGCGAGCACCGGGGAGCTGTTTTTT.

Of note for this clonotype: Being one base from a much bigger clone, this may be a read error. The chain employs TRBV29-1 and TRBJ2-1; 11 positions match TRBD2. The CDR3 extends over 12 amino acids. Losses at the gene ends were 7 bases for V and 15 bases for J; bases not matched to a gene: 11. Germline values: CDR1 SQVTM, CDR2 ANQGSEA. Here the CDR3 DNA reads TGCAGCGCAGGGACTAGCGGTTCTGTGAGGTTCTTC. It is translated as CSAGTSGSVRFF.

The rearrangement links TRBV20-1 to TRBJ2-3; TRBD2 aligns across 10 bases. Looked up from germline, CDR1 is DFQATT and CDR2 is SNEGSKA (reference sequence). Trimming removed 0 bases from V and 4 bases from J; junction bases left unmatched: 7. This CDR3 has 16 amino acids. As DNA, the CDR3 is TGCAGTGCTAGAGATTCGCTAGCGGGAGACCCAGATACGCAGTATTTT. It codes for CSARDSLAGDPDTQYF.